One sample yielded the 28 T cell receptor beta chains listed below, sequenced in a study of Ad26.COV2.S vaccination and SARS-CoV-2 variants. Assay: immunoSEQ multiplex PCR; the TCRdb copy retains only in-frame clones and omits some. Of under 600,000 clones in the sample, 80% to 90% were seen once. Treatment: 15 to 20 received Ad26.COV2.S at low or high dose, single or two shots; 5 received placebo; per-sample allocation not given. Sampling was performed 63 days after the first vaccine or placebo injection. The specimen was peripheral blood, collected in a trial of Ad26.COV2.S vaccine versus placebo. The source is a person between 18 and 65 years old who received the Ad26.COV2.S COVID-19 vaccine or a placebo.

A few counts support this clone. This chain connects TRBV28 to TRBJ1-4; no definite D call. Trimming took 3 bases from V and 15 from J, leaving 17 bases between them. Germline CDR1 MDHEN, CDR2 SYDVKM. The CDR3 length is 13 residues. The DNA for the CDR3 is TGTGCCAGCAGTTTGAGCCCGGGCCCAATGGTGTTTTTT. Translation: CASSLSPGPMVFF.

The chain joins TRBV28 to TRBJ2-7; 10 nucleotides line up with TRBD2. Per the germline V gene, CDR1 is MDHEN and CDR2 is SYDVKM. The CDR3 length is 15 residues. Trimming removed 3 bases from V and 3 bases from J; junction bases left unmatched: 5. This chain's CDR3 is CASSFARTSGYEQYF. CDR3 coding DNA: TGTGCCAGCAGTTTCGCACGGACTAGCGGCTACGAGCAGTACTTC.

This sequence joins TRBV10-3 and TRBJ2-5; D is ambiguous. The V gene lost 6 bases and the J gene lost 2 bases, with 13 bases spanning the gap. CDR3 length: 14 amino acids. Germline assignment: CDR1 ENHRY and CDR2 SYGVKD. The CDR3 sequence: CAIRKGHGQETQYF. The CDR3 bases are TGTGCCATCAGAAAAGGGCACGGACAAGAGACCCAGTACTTC.

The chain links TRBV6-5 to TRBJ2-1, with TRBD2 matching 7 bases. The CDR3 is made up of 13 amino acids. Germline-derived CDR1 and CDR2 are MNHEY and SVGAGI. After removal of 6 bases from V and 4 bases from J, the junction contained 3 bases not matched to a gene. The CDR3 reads CASRGGPYNEQFF. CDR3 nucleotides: TGTGCCAGCAGGGGAGGGCCGTACAATGAGCAGTTCTTC.

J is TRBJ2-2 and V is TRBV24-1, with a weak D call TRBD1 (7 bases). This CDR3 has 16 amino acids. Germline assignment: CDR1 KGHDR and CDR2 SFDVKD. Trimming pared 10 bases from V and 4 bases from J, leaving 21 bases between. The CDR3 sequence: CATGQEPEGVTGELFF. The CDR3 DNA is TGTGCCACTGGACAGGAACCGGAGGGAGTCACCGGGGAGCTGTTTTTT.

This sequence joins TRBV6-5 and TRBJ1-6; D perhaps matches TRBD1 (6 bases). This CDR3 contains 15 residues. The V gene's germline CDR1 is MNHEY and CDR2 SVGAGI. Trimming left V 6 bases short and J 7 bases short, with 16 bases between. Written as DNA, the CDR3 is TGTGCCAGCAGATTACAGGGAAGAGGGAATTCACCCCTCCACTTT. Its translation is CASRLQGRGNSPLHF.

CDR3 sequence: CASTHQGIGNQPQHF. The CDR3 DNA is TGTGCCAGCACACACCAGGGAATCGGCAATCAGCCCCAGCATTTT. The chain carries TRBV2 and TRBJ1-5, with D perhaps TRBD1 (5 bases). The germline gives CDR1 SNHLY, CDR2 FYNNEI. Trimming stripped 7 bases from V and 2 bases from J, with 15 bases between. The CDR3 is 15 amino acids.

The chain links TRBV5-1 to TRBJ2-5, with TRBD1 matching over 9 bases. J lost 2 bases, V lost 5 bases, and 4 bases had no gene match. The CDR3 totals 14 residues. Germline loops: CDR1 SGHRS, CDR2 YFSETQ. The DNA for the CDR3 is TGCGCCAGCAGGGATGGACAGGGGCAAGAGACCCAGTACTTC. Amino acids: CASRDGQGQETQYF.

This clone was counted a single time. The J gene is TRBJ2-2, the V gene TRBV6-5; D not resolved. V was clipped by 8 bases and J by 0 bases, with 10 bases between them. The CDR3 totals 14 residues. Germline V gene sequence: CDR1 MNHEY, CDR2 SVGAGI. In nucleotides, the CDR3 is TGTGCCAGCCTCCTCTACTCGAACACCGGGGAGCTGTTTTTT. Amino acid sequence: CASLLYSNTGELFF.

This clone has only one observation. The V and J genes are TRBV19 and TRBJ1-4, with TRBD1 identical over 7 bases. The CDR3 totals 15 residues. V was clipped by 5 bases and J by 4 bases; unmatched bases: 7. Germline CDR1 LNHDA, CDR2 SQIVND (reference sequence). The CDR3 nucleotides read TGTGCCAGTAGTTCCGGACAGGTTAATAATGAAAAACTGTTTTTT. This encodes CASSSGQVNNEKLFF.

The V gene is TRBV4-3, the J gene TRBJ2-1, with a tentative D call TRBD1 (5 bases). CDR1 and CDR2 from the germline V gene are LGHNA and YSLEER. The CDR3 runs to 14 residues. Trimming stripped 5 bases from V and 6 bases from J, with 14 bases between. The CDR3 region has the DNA TGCGCCAGCAGCAAGGACACACGTCCCAATGAGCAGTTCTTC. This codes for CASSKDTRPNEQFF.

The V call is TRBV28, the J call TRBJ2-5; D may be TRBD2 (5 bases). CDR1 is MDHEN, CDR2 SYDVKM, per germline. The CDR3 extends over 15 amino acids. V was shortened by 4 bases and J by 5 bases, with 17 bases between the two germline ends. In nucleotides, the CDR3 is TGTGCCAGCAGTTCCGCCTGGACTTCTCGGGAGACCCAGTACTTC. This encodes CASSSAWTSRETQYF.

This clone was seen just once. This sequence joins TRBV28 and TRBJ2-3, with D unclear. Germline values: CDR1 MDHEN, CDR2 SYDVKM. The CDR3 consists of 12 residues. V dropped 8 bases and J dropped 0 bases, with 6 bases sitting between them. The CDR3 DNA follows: TGTGCCAGCTTAGGGAGCACAGATACGCAGTATTTT. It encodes CASLGSTDTQYF.

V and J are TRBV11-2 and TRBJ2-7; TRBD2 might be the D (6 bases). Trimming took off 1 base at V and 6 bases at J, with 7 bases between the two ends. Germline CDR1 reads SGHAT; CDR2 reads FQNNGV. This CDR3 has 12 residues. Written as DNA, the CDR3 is TGTGCCAGCAGCTTAGTCGGGAGCGAGCAGTACTTC. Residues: CASSLVGSEQYF.

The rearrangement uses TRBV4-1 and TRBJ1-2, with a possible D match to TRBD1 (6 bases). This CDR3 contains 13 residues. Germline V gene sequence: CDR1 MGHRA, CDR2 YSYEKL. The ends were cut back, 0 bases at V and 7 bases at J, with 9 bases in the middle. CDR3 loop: CASSQEQGVGYTF. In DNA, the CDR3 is TGCGCCAGCAGCCAAGAACAGGGCGTTGGCTACACCTTC.

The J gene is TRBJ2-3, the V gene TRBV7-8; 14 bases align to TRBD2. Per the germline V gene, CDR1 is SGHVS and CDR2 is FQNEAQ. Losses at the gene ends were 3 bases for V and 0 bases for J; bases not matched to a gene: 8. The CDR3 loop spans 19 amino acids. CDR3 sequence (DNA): TGTGCCAGCAGCTTCGGACTAGCGGGGGGCTCGACTAGCACAGATACGCAGTATTTT. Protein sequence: CASSFGLAGGSTSTDTQYF. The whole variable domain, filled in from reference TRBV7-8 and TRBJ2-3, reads GAGVSQSPRYKVAKRGQDVALRCDPISGHVSLFWYQQALGQGPEFLTYFQNEAQLDKSGLPSDRFFAERPEGSVSTLKIQRTQQEDSAVYLCASSFGLAGGSTSTDTQYFGPGTRLTVL.

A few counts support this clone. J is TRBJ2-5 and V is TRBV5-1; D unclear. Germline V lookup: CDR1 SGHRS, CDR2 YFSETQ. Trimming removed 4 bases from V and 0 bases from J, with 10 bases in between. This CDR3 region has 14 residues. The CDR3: CASSKDSDQETQYF. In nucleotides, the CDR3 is TGCGCCAGCAGCAAAGATTCTGACCAAGAGACCCAGTACTTC.

The CDR3 loop reads CASSQDKYQETQYF. Written as DNA, the CDR3 is TGTGCCAGCAGTCAAGACAAGTACCAAGAGACCCAGTACTTC. The chain links TRBV6-2 or TRBV6-3 to TRBJ2-5; D is unclear. Trimming took off 5 bases at V and 0 bases at J, with 10 bases between the two ends. The V gene's germline CDR1 is MNHEY and CDR2 SVGEGT. There are 14 residues in the CDR3.

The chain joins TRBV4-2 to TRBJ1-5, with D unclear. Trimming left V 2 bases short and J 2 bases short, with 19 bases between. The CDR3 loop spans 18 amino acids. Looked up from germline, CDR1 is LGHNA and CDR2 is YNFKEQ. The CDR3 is CASSQSAIRGRGNQPQHF. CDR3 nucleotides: TGTGCCAGCAGCCAATCGGCTATCCGGGGTAGGGGCAATCAGCCCCAGCATTTT.

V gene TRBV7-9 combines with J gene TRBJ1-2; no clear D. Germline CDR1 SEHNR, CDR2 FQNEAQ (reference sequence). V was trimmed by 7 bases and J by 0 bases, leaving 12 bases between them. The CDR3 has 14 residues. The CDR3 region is CASIQTSTNYGYTF. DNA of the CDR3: TGTGCCAGCATTCAGACCTCTACTAACTATGGCTACACCTTC.

CDR3 sequence (DNA): TGCGCCAGCGGACTAGCGGGAGGGAGGAGCGAGACCCAGTACTTC. Protein: CASGLAGGRSETQYF. The gene calls are TRBV5-1 and TRBJ2-5; 15 nucleotides agree with TRBD2. CDR3 length equals 15 residues. CDR1 is SGHRS and CDR2 is YFSETQ in the germline V gene. Trimming at V came to 7 bases and at J to 5 bases, leaving 6 bases not matched to a gene.

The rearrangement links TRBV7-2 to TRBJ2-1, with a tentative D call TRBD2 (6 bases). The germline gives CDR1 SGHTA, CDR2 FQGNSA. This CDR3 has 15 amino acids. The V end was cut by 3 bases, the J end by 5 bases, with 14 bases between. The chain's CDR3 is CASSFQWGGDNEQFF. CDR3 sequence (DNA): TGTGCCAGCAGCTTTCAGTGGGGCGGGGACAATGAGCAGTTCTTC.

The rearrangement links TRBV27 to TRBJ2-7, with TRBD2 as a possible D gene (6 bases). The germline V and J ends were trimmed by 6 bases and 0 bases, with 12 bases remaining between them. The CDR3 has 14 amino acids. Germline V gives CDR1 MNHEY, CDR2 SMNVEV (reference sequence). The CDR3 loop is CASRGVGGSYEQYF. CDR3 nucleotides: TGTGCCAGCAGGGGGGTGGGGGGCTCCTACGAGCAGTACTTC.

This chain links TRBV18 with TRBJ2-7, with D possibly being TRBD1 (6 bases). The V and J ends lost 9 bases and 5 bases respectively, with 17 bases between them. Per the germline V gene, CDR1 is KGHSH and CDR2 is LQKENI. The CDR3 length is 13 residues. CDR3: CASSTGNPDEQYF. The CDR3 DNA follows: TGTGCCAGTAGCACAGGGAATCCAGACGAGCAGTACTTC.

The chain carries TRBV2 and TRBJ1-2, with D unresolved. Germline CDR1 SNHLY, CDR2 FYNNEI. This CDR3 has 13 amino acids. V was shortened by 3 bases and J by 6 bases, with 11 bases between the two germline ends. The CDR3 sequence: CASSDSWVDGYTF. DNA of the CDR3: TGTGCCAGCAGTGACTCTTGGGTGGATGGCTACACCTTC. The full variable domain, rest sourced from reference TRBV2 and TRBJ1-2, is EPEVTQTPSHQVTQMGQEVILRCVPISNHLYFYWYRQILGQKVEFLVSFYNNEISEKSEIFDDQFSVERPDGSNFTLKIRSTKLEDSAMYFCASSDSWVDGYTFGSGTRLTVV.

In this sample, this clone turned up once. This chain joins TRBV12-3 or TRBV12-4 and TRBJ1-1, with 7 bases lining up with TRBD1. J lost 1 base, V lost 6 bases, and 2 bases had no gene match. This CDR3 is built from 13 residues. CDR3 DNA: TGTGCCAGCAGCCGACAGGGGAACACTGAAGCTTTCTTT. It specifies CASSRQGNTEAFF.

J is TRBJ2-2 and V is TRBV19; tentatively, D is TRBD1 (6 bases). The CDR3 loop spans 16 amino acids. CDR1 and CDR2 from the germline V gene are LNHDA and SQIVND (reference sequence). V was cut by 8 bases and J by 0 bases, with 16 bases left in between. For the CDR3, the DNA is TGTGCCAGTCGGACAGAAACCGTGACGAACACCGGGGAGCTGTTTTTT. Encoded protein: CASRTETVTNTGELFF. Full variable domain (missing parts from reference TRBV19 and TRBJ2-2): DGGITQSPKYLFRKEGQNVTLSCEQNLNHDAMYWYRQDPGQGLRLIYYSQIVNDFQKGDIAEGYSVSREKKESFPLTVTSAQKNPTAFYLCASRTETVTNTGELFFGEGSRLTVL.

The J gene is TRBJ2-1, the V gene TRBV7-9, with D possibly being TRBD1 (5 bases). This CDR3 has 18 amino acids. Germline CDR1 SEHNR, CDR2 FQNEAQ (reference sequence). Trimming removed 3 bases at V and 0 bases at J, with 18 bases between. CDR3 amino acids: CASSLNNQGVSSYNEQFF. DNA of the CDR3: TGTGCCAGCAGCTTGAACAACCAAGGGGTTAGCTCCTACAATGAGCAGTTCTTC.